One and the same sample provided the 25 T cell receptor beta chains below, sequenced in a study of coeliac disease. Assay: immunoSEQ multiplex PCR; the TCRdb copy retains only in-frame clones and omits some. The sample shows thousands of clones, roughly three quarters of them seen only once. Sequencing was done on a sample of lymphocytes from the gut lamina propria. These receptors were obtained from a woman in her 40s.

The V and J genes are TRBV30 and TRBJ1-2, with D uncertain. V was trimmed by 4 bases and J by 6 bases, leaving 12 bases between them. The CDR3 loop spans 12 amino acids. Per the germline V gene, CDR1 is GTSNPN and CDR2 is SVGIG (reference sequence). The DNA of the CDR3 is TGTGCCTGGATCTTCGGACTTAATGGCTACACCTTC. The encoded protein is CAWIFGLNGYTF.

The chain's CDR3 is CASSSRTGRDNEKLFF. The CDR3 nucleotides are TGTGCCAGCAGCTCCCGGACAGGCCGCGATAATGAAAAACTGTTTTTT. The chain employs TRBV7-2 and TRBJ1-4; 7 nucleotides align to TRBD1. Germline V gene sequence: CDR1 SGHTA, CDR2 FQGNSA. The CDR3 has 16 residues. V dropped 4 bases and J dropped 4; count of bases not matched to a gene: 9.

This chain connects TRBV6-4 to TRBJ2-1; D might be TRBD2 (6 bases). Trimming took 5 bases from V and 9 from J, leaving 17 bases between them. Per the germline V gene, CDR1 is MRHNA and CDR2 is SNTAGT. The CDR3 sequence is 14 residues long. CDR3 sequence reads: CASSRLSGGFEQFF. CDR3 DNA sequence: TGTGCCAGCAGTCGACTTAGCGGCGGCTTTGAGCAGTTCTTC.

The chain employs TRBV18 and TRBJ2-1; D not certain. This CDR3 has 14 residues. Looked up from germline, CDR1 is KGHSH and CDR2 is LQKENI. V was trimmed by 0 bases and J by 4 bases, leaving 7 bases between them. CDR3 sequence reads: CASSPPSSYNEQFF. The CDR3 region has the DNA TGTGCCAGCTCACCACCGTCCAGTTACAATGAGCAGTTCTTC.

The J gene is TRBJ2-4, the V gene TRBV27; TRBD2 aligns across 7 bases. The CDR3 is 16 residues long. Germline CDR1 reads MNHEY; CDR2 reads SMNVEV (reference sequence). The trim removed 4 bases at V and 0 bases at J, leaving 6 bases unmatched. CDR3 sequence: CASSSGGGVAKNIQYF. As DNA, the CDR3 is TGTGCCAGCAGTTCGGGGGGAGGGGTAGCCAAAAACATTCAGTACTTC.

The chain joins TRBV6-1 to TRBJ1-1, with D maybe TRBD1 (5 bases). The germline CDR1 and CDR2 sequences are MNHNS and SASEGT. V lost 8 bases and J lost 6, with 16 bases in between. The length of the CDR3 is 13 residues. The CDR3 region is CASSLQGGPEAFF. The CDR3 DNA reads TGTGCCAGCTCTCTCCAGGGAGGACCTGAAGCTTTCTTT.

The chain couples TRBV7-6 to TRBJ2-1; perhaps TRBD2 as D (9 bases). CDR1 and CDR2 from the germline V gene are SGHVS and FNYEAQ. This CDR3 contains 16 residues. V shed 4 bases and J shed 8 bases, with 21 bases lying between them. The CDR3 DNA sequence: TGTGCCAGCAGCTCCAGGGGGCGGGAGGGCTTTGATGAGCAGTTCTTC. It yields the protein CASSSRGREGFDEQFF.

This clone was seen more than once but under ten times. CDR3 loop: CASSQGQGGSDEQYF. CDR3 nucleotides: TGTGCCAGCTCACAGGGACAGGGGGGGAGCGACGAGCAGTACTTC. This chain connects TRBV18 to TRBJ2-7; 11 bases align to TRBD1. CDR3 length: 15 residues. The germline V gene encodes CDR1 KGHSH and CDR2 LQKENI. Unmatched junction bases numbered 7, after V lost 4 bases and J lost 5 bases.

The chain is built from TRBV5-1 and TRBJ2-3; unclear D gene. The V end was cut by 4 bases, the J end by 0 bases, with 6 bases between. The CDR3 loop spans 13 amino acids. The germline gives CDR1 SGHRS, CDR2 YFSETQ. CDR3 nucleotides: TGCGCCAGCAGCCCCCAAAGCACAGATACGCAGTATTTT. Its translation is CASSPQSTDTQYF.

CDR3 sequence: CASSPPRTGSYEQYF. DNA of the CDR3: TGTGCCAGCTCACCACCGCGGACAGGGTCCTACGAGCAGTACTTC. The J gene is TRBJ2-7, the V gene TRBV18; 8 nucleotides line up with TRBD1. The V and J ends lost 0 bases and 1 base, in that order; junction bases with no gene match: 2. Germline CDR1 KGHSH, CDR2 LQKENI. The CDR3 extends over 15 amino acids.

The gene calls are TRBV25-1 and TRBJ2-1; 10 bases map to TRBD2. Germline trimming cut 6 bases from V and 8 bases from J; bases unmatched to any gene: 13. This CDR3 has 16 residues. CDR1 is MGHDK, CDR2 SYGVNS, per germline. The CDR3 region has the DNA TGTGCCAGCAGAGGGGCTAGCGGGAGCGCAAACGATGAGCAGTTCTTC. Its translation is CASRGASGSANDEQFF.

This chain uses TRBV7-2 with TRBJ2-7, with a weak D call TRBD2 (5 bases). The germline V gene has CDR1 SGHTA and CDR2 FQGNSA. Deletions cut 6 bases from V and 0 bases from J, with 12 bases between. The CDR3 runs 14 residues. The CDR3 nucleotides read TGTGCCAGCAGTCCCTGGACTGTCTCCTACGAGCAGTACTTC. This gives the protein CASSPWTVSYEQYF.

This chain uses TRBV7-2 with TRBJ2-7, with 8 nucleotides matching TRBD1. CDR3 size: 15 residues. Per the germline V gene, CDR1 is SGHTA and CDR2 is FQGNSA. Trimming removed 0 bases from V and 3 bases from J; junction bases left unmatched: 4. CDR3 nucleotide sequence: TGTGCCAGCAGCTTAGCAGGGGACAGGATCTACGAGCAGTACTTC. This sequence encodes CASSLAGDRIYEQYF.

The chain uses TRBV4-1 and TRBJ2-3; perhaps TRBD2 as D (6 bases). The CDR3 runs to 16 residues. In germline, CDR1 is MGHRA, CDR2 YSYEKL. Trimming removed 1 base from V and 1 base from J, with 12 bases in between. The CDR3 DNA is TGCGCCAGCAGCCAAGGGGGACTTAGAGGCACAGATACGCAGTATTTT. Protein sequence: CASSQGGLRGTDTQYF.

This clone was detected a few times. The chain links TRBV11-2 to TRBJ2-1, with 7 bases identical to TRBD2. Germline lookup yields CDR1 SGHAT and CDR2 FQNNGV. The J segment lost 8 bases and the V segment lost 0 bases, leaving 22 bases of the junction unmatched. The CDR3 consists of 20 residues. CDR3 coding DNA: TGTGCCAGCAGCTTAGAAGGACACCGCGGGGGACTCACATGGGGGTATGAGCAGTTCTTC. Translating it yields CASSLEGHRGGLTWGYEQFF.

This clone was observed a handful of times. This sequence joins TRBV10-2 and TRBJ2-1; 9 positions match TRBD1. This CDR3 is built from 12 residues. From germline, CDR1 is WSHSY and CDR2 SAAADI. CDR3 in amino acids: CVTGGLFNEQFF. In DNA, the CDR3 is TGCGTTACAGGGGGCCTTTTCAATGAGCAGTTCTTC.

This chain uses TRBV7-9 with TRBJ2-3, with 8 bases identical to TRBD2. The CDR3 has 14 residues. In germline, CDR1 is SEHNR, CDR2 FQNEAQ (reference sequence). J was trimmed by 5 bases and V by 5 bases; bases with no gene match: 6. This CDR3 reads CASSAGGTVDTQYF. CDR3 DNA: TGTGCCAGCAGCGCGGGGGGAACGGTAGATACGCAGTATTTT.

The table lists this clone with a few counts. The genes are TRBV5-1 and TRBJ2-5, with 9 bases lining up with TRBD1. V shed 4 bases, J shed 4 bases, and the junction held 5 bases outside the gene matches. CDR1 and CDR2 (germline): SGHRS, YFSETQ. This CDR3 is built from 14 residues. The CDR3 loop is CASSVQGAGETQYF. The CDR3 DNA is TGCGCCAGCAGCGTACAGGGGGCAGGAGAGACCCAGTACTTC.

A few counts support this clone. The V and J genes are TRBV9 and TRBJ2-7; a weak D match, TRBD2 (6 bases). Germline CDR1 is SGDLS and CDR2 is YYNGEE. Deletions cut 0 bases from V and 0 bases from J, with 7 bases between. The CDR3 covers 14 residues. This CDR3 is CASSVAEGSYEQYF. CDR3 bases: TGTGCCAGCAGCGTAGCGGAGGGCTCCTACGAGCAGTACTTC.

The count of this clone is one. The V gene is TRBV19, the J gene TRBJ2-3; 7 nucleotides agree with TRBD1. This CDR3 region has 12 residues. Germline V gene data show CDR1 as LNHDA and CDR2 as SQIVND (reference sequence). V was clipped by 1 base and J by 9 bases; unmatched bases: 1. CDR3 amino acids: CASSIGGQTQYF. CDR3 in DNA: TGTGCCAGTAGTATAGGGGGACAGACGCAGTATTTT.

V and J are TRBV4-3 and TRBJ1-1, with D possibly TRBD1 on 5 matching bases. The CDR3 is 14 residues long. V shed 3 bases and J shed 5 bases, with 13 bases lying between them. Germline CDR1 and CDR2: LGHNA and YSLEER. This chain's CDR3 is CASSQAAGKTEAFF. CDR3 bases: TGCGCCAGCAGCCAGGCCGCAGGGAAAACTGAAGCTTTCTTT.

The gene calls are TRBV2 and TRBJ1-1, with D possibly matching TRBD1 (6 bases). Trimming took off 6 bases at V and 1 base at J, with 9 bases between the two ends. Germline CDR1 is SNHLY and CDR2 is FYNNEI. The CDR3 covers 13 residues. This CDR3 is CASRDSGNTEAFF. CDR3 nucleotides: TGTGCCAGCAGGGACAGTGGGAACACTGAAGCTTTCTTT.

The J gene is TRBJ1-5, the V gene TRBV28, with TRBD1 matching over 9 bases. The CDR3 loop spans 19 amino acids. With V trimmed by 1 base and J by 0 bases, 10 bases remained unmatched. Germline loops: CDR1 MDHEN, CDR2 SYDVKM. CDR3 in DNA: TGTGCCAGCAGTTTATCTAGGGGACAGGGTGTGGGTAGCAATCAGCCCCAGCATTTT. It codes for CASSLSRGQGVGSNQPQHF. The full variable domain, in which reference TRBV28 and TRBJ1-5 provide the parts outside the CDR3, is DVKVTQSSRYLVKRTGEKVFLECVQDMDHENMFWYRQDPGLGLRLIYFSYDVKMKEKGDIPEGYSVSREKKERFSLILESASTNQTSMYLCASSLSRGQGVGSNQPQHFGDGTRLSIL.

The chain uses TRBV5-1 and TRBJ1-1; 7 positions agree with TRBD1. This CDR3 has 15 amino acids. From germline, CDR1 is SGHRS and CDR2 YFSETQ. Trimming at V came to 4 bases and at J to 3 bases, leaving 9 bases not matched to a gene. The CDR3 is CASSGGRGRDTEAFF. CDR3 DNA: TGCGCCAGCAGCGGGGGAAGGGGGCGCGACACTGAAGCTTTCTTT.

The genes are TRBV23-1 and TRBJ1-1; no clear D. TRBV23-1 carries the ORF label, with uncertain function. The CDR3 covers 11 residues. V lost 11 bases, J lost 5 bases, and 12 bases lay in between. CDR3 nucleotides: TGCGCCGTCCTAGGAGGAACTGAAGCTTTCTTT. Its protein is CAVLGGTEAFF.